The TCR beta chain under discussion was sequenced for a study of T-cell memory formation after mild COVID-19. The authors produced TCR alpha and TCR beta cDNA libraries with sample barcodes and UMIs by 5'RACE using constant-segment primers. MiXCR was run by TCRdb on the 5' RACE reads, yielding one entry per CDR3 protein. Among some 260,000 distinct CDR3 sequences listed, 16% were seen once. Sequenced: PBMCs or a T cell subset sorted from them (not recorded which). The origin of this receptor is a man aged 18 to 35 who had mild COVID-19 (a few samples of this study predate the infection). Cell type and time point are not known.

The DNA for the CDR3 is TGTGCCAGCAGCTCTCGACAGGGGTCCAACTATGGCTACACCTTC. Protein product: CASSSRQGSNYGYTF. This rearrangement joins TRBV7-9 to TRBJ1-2; 8 bases agree with TRBD1. This CDR3 is 15 amino acids long. V trimming: 4 bases; J trimming: 2 bases; junction bases outside the gene matches: 6. Per the germline V gene, CDR1 is SEHNR and CDR2 is FQNEAQ (reference sequence).